This entry lists 14 T cell receptor beta chains sequenced from one sample in a study of regulatory T cells in long-lasting Graves disease. Time point noted: newly diagnosed GD, antithyroid drugs for less than 3 months. The TCR library was made from RNA that had been extracted from PBMCs in TRIzol. Both iRepertoire HTBI primers and Arm-PCR of CDR3 regions were used to build the TCR beta libraries. TCRdb passed the multiplex PCR reads through MiXCR, listing each CDR3 protein once. The table lists fewer than 550,000 distinct CDR3 sequences, 15% to 20% of them singletons. The sample also formed part of further work on T cells in Graves' hyperthyroidism and ophthalmopathy.

Source: peripheral blood mononuclear cells (PBMCs), taken at new diagnosis, from a patient treated with antithyroid drugs. These receptor sequences come from a woman aged 35 to 60 with Graves disease.

About this clonotype itself: A much larger clone lies one base from this, so it may be a read error. V is TRBV5-1 and J is TRBJ2-1, with D possibly TRBD2 on 5 matching bases. The CDR3 consists of 15 residues. Germline-derived CDR1 and CDR2 are SGHRS and YFSETQ. The CDR3 loop is CASSLVAGSYNGQFF. The CDR3 DNA follows: TGCGCCAGCAGCTTGGTGGCGGGCTCCTACAATGGGCAGTTCTTC.

In this sample, this clonotype turned up many times. V gene TRBV12-3 or TRBV12-4 combines with J gene TRBJ2-1; D is unresolved. V lost 3 bases to trimming and J lost 4 bases, with 10 bases between them. The CDR3 spans 14 residues. CDR3 sequence: CASSLVSRYNEQFF. CDR3 nucleotides: TGTGCCAGCAGTTTGGTCAGCCGTTACAATGAGCAGTTCTTC.

The table lists this clonotype with a few counts. The rearrangement uses TRBV27 and TRBJ2-2; no reliable D call. Trimming removed 7 bases at V and 5 bases at J, with 14 bases between. The CDR3 runs to 14 residues. Germline V gives CDR1 MNHEY, CDR2 SMNVEV (reference sequence). CDR3 DNA: TGTGCCAGCACCCTAAGTATTAGGACCGGGGAGCTGTTTTTT. Translating gives CASTLSIRTGELFF.

A few counts support this clonotype. The J gene is TRBJ2-6, the V gene TRBV5-1; D is unclear. Germline V lookup: CDR1 SGHRS, CDR2 YFSETQ. The CDR3 spans 16 residues. Trimming cost V 0 bases and J 1 base, with 8 bases left between them. The CDR3 is CASSLESGSGANVLTF. CDR3 in DNA: TGCGCCAGCAGCTTGGAATCCGGGTCTGGGGCCAACGTCCTGACTTTC.

At least ten counts were recorded for this clonotype. V is TRBV11-2 and J is TRBJ2-3; 8 bases align to TRBD2. With 6 bases clipped from V and 5 bases from J, the junction kept 10 bases outside the gene matches. The CDR3 length is 15 residues. CDR1 SGHAT and CDR2 FQNNGV come from the germline V gene. CDR3 sequence reads: CASRRTSLGGDTQYF. The CDR3 region has the DNA TGTGCCAGCAGGCGGACTAGCTTAGGCGGAGATACGCAGTATTTT. The whole variable domain, filled in from reference TRBV11-2 and TRBJ2-3, reads EAGVAQSPRYKIIEKRQSVAFWCNPISGHATLYWYQQILGQGPKLLIQFQNNGVVDDSQLPKDRFSAERLKGVDSTLKIQPAKLEDSAVYLCASRRTSLGGDTQYFGPGTRLTVL.

The rearrangement uses TRBV12-3 or TRBV12-4 and TRBJ2-7; D call uncertain. This CDR3 is 15 amino acids long. Trimming removed 4 bases from V and 0 bases from J, with 13 bases in between. The CDR3 spells CASSSEPQVSYEQYF. The CDR3 DNA reads TGTGCCAGCAGTTCGGAGCCGCAGGTCTCCTACGAGCAGTACTTC.

This clonotype was counted a few times. The rearrangement links TRBV7-8 to TRBJ2-7; TRBD1 aligns across 8 bases. The CDR3 is 15 residues long. CDR1 and CDR2 from the germline V gene are SGHVS and FQNEAQ. Unmatched junction bases numbered 4, after V lost 1 base and J lost 2 bases. CDR3 loop: CASSLGTGSPYEQYF. CDR3 DNA sequence: TGTGCCAGCAGCTTAGGGACAGGGTCCCCCTACGAGCAGTACTTC.

This chain links TRBV28 with TRBJ1-5; 8 bases fit TRBD1. The CDR3 spans 17 residues. Germline V gene sequence: CDR1 MDHEN, CDR2 SYDVKM. The V gene end was trimmed by 4 bases and the J gene end by 0 bases; junction bases not matched to a gene: 8. The CDR3 DNA reads as TGTGCCAGCAGTTATATCCCAGGGGGCAATAGCAATCAGCCCCAGCATTTT. Translating gives CASSYIPGGNSNQPQHF.

The CDR3 DNA reads as TGTGCCAGCAGTTACACTCTCACAGGGGATTCCAAAAACATTCAGTACTTC. This translates into CASSYTLTGDSKNIQYF. The V gene is TRBV6-5, the J gene TRBJ2-4; 7 nucleotides agree with TRBD1. The trim removed 2 bases at V and 2 bases at J, leaving 9 bases unmatched. The CDR3 runs 17 residues. CDR1 and CDR2 from the germline V gene are MNHEY and SVGAGI.

Of note for this clonotype: This may be a read error, as it is one base from a much larger clone. The V call is TRBV6-5, the J call TRBJ2-5; TRBD2 matches 11 bases. CDR3 size: 17 residues. The V and J ends lost 1 base and 5 bases, in that order; junction bases with no gene match: 9. Germline CDR1 MNHEY, CDR2 SVGAGI. The CDR3 region has the DNA TGTGCCAGCAGTTACTACCTCGTAGCGGGGGGGCAGGAGACCCAGTACTTC. Its translation: CASSYYLVAGGQETQYF.

The sample holds a few counts of this clonotype. The chain carries TRBV19 and TRBJ1-2; D is undetermined. The length of the CDR3 is 13 residues. Germline V CDR1 and CDR2: LNHDA, SQIVND (reference sequence). V was pared by 4 bases and J by 5 bases, with 11 bases between. The CDR3: CASSNTGAYGYTF. DNA for the CDR3: TGTGCCAGTAGTAACACCGGTGCTTATGGCTACACCTTC.

The J gene is TRBJ2-3, the V gene TRBV20-1; the D is unclear. The germline V and J ends were trimmed by 8 bases and 4 bases, with 25 bases remaining between them. The CDR3 consists of 16 residues. Germline V lookup: CDR1 DFQATT, CDR2 SNEGSKA (reference sequence). This chain's CDR3 is CSPRRAGLGRADTQYF. The CDR3 DNA is TGCAGTCCGCGCCGGGCCGGCCTCGGTAGGGCAGATACGCAGTATTTT.

This chain connects TRBV12-5 to TRBJ2-2; tentatively, D is TRBD1 (5 bases). The germline V gene encodes CDR1 LGHNT and CDR2 FRNRAP. V was trimmed by 1 base and J by 4 bases, leaving 10 bases between them. The CDR3 is 15 amino acids. In DNA, the CDR3 is TGTGCTAGTGGTTTGGCAAGGGGCAGCACCGGGGAGCTGTTTTTT. This translates into CASGLARGSTGELFF.

The chain is built from TRBV11-2 and TRBJ1-1; D is undetermined. Germline CDR1 is SGHAT and CDR2 is FQNNGV. The ends were cut back, 5 bases at V and 6 bases at J, with 16 bases in the middle. This CDR3 is built from 14 residues. The CDR3: CASSVGLGRSEAFF. The CDR3 nucleotides are TGTGCCAGCAGCGTAGGCCTAGGACGGTCTGAAGCTTTCTTT.